This T cell receptor (beta chain) was captured by sequencing in a study of cytomegalovirus exposure and HLA in healthy donors. Primers included in the PCR were 60 Vbeta and 13 Jbeta primers. Libraries were prepared by immunoSEQ multiplex PCR; TCRdb keeps only in-frame clonotypes and omits some of them. The sample has some 71,000 clones; about 73% are singletons. Per germline, CDR1 KGHSH and CDR2 LQKENI. The CDR3 is 15 residues long. The V and J ends lost 3 bases and 3 bases, in that order; junction bases with no gene match: 8. V gene TRBV18 combines with J gene TRBJ2-7, with 7 positions matching TRBD1. Material for sequencing was PBMCs. The source of this sequence is a woman aged 50 to 60 in good health and CMV-seropositive. The CDR3 spells CASSPLTGADYEQYF. DNA of the CDR3: TGTGCCAGCTCACCTCTCACAGGGGCCGACTACGAGCAGTACTTC.